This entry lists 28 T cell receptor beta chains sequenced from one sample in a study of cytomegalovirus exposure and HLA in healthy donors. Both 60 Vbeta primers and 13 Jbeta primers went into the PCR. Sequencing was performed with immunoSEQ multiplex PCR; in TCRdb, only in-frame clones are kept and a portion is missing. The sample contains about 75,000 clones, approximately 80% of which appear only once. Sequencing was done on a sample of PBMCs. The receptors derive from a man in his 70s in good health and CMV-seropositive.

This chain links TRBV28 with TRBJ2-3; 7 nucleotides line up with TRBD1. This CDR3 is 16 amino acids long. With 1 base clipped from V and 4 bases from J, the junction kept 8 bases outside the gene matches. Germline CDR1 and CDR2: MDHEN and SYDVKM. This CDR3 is CASSLYPGQPSDTQYF. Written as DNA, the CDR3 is TGTGCCAGCAGTTTATATCCGGGACAGCCCTCAGATACGCAGTATTTT.

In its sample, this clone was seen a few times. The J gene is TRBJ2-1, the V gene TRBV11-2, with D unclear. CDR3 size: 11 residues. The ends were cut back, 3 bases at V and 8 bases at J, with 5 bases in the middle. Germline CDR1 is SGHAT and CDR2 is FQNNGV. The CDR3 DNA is TGTGCCAGCAGCTTCCGGGATGAGCAGTTCTTC. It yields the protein CASSFRDEQFF.

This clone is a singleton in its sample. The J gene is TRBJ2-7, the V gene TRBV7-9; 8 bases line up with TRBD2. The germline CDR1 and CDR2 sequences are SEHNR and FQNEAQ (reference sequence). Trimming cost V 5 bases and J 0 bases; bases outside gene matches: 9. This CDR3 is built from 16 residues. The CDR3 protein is CASSRGGTGSSYEQYF. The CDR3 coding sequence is TGTGCCAGCAGCCGCGGGGGGACCGGGAGCTCCTACGAGCAGTACTTC.

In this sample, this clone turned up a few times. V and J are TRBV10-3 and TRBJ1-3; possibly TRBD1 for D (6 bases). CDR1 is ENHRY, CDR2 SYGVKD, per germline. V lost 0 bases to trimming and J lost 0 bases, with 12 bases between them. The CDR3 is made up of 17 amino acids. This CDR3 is CAISESLGQDSGNTIYF. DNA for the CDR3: TGTGCCATCAGTGAGTCGCTGGGACAAGACTCTGGAAACACCATATATTTT.

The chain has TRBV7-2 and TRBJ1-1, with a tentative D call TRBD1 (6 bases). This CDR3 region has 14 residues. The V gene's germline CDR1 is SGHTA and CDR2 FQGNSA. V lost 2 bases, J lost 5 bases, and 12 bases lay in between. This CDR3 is CASSLQGKGTEAFF. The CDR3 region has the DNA TGTGCCAGCAGCTTACAGGGGAAGGGGACTGAAGCTTTCTTT.

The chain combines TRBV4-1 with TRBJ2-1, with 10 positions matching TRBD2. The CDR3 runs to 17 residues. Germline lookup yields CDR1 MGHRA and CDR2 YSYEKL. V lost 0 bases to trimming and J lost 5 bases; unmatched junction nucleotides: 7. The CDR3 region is CASSQDRSGRGDNEQFF. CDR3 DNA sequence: TGCGCCAGCAGCCAAGATCGGAGCGGGAGGGGGGACAATGAGCAGTTCTTC.

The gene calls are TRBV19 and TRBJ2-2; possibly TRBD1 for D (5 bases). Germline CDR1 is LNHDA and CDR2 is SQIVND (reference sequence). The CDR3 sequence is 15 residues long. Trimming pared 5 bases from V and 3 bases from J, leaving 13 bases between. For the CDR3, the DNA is TGTGCCAGTAGTGACGCAGGGCCGCACACCGGGGAGCTGTTTTTT. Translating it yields CASSDAGPHTGELFF.

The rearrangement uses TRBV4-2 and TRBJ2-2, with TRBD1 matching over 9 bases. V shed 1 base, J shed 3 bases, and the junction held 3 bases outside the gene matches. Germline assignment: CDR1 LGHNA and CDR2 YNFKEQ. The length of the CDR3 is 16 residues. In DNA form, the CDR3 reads TGTGCCAGCAGCCAAGGGCGGACAGGGGACACCGGGGAGCTGTTTTTT. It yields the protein CASSQGRTGDTGELFF.

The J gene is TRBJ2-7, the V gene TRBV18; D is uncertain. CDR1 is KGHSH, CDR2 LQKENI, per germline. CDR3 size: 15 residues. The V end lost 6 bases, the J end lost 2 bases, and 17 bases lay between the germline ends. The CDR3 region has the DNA TGTGCCAGCTCGCGAGACAACATAGTCCCCTACGAGCAGTACTTC. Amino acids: CASSRDNIVPYEQYF. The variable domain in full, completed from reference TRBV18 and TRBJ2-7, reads NAGVMQNPRHLVRRRGQEARLRCSPMKGHSHVYWYRQLPEEGLKFMVYLQKENIIDESGMPKERFSAEFPKEGPSILRIQQVVRGDSAAYFCASSRDNIVPYEQYFGPGTRLTVT.

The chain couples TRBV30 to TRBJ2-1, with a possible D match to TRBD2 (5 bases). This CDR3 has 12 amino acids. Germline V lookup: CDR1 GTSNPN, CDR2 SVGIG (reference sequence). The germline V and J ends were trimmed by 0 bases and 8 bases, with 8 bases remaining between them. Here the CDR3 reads CAWSVAAYEQFF. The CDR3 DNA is TGTGCCTGGAGTGTAGCGGCCTATGAGCAGTTCTTC.

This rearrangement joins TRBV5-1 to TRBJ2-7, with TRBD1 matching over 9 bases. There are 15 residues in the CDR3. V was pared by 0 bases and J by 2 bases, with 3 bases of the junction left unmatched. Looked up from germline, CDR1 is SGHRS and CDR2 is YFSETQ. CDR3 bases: TGCGCCAGCAGCTTGGGGGACAGGGTGACCTACGAGCAGTACTTC. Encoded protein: CASSLGDRVTYEQYF.

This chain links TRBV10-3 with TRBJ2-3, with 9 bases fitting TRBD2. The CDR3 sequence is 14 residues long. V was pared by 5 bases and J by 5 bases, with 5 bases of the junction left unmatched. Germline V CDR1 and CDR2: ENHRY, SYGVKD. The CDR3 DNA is TGTGCCATCAGTATTAGCGGGAGAGGAGATACGCAGTATTTT. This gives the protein CAISISGRGDTQYF.

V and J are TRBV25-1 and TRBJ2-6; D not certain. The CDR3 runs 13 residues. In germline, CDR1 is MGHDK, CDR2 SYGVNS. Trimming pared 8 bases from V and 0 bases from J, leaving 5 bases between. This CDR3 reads CASAASGANVLTF. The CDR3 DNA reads TGTGCCAGCGCGGCCTCTGGGGCCAACGTCCTGACTTTC.

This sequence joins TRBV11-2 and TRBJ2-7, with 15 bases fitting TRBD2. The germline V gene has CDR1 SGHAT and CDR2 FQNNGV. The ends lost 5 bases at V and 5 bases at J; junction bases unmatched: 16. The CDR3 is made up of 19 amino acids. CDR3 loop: CASSPTHIGLAGGPNEQYF. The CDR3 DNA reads TGTGCCAGCAGCCCAACACACATCGGACTAGCGGGAGGGCCGAACGAGCAGTACTTC.

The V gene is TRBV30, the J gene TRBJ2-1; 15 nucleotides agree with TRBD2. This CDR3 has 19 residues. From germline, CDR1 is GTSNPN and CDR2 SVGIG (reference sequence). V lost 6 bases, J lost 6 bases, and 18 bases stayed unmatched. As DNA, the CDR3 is TGTGCCTGCCCTGTGGGACTAGCGGGAGGAACCCTTCGTATCAATGAGCAGTTCTTC. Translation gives CACPVGLAGGTLRINEQFF.

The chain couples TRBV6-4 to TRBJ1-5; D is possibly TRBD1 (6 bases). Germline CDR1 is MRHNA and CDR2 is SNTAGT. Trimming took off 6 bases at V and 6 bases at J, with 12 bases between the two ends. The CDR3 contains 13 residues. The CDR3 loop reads CASSYREGQPQHF. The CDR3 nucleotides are TGTGCCAGCAGCTACAGGGAGGGTCAGCCCCAGCATTTT.

In nucleotides, the CDR3 is TGTGCCAGCAGCCCCGGGGGGACGAGGGAGACCCAGTACTTC. Translation: CASSPGGTRETQYF. This chain connects TRBV28 to TRBJ2-5; 7 bases agree with TRBD2. The germline V gene has CDR1 MDHEN and CDR2 SYDVKM. V lost 6 bases and J lost 5; bases outside the gene matches: 9. The CDR3 runs 14 residues.

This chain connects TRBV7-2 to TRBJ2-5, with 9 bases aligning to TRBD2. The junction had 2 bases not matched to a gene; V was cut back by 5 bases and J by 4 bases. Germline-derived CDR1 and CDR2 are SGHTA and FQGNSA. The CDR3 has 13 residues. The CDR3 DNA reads TGTGCCAGCAGCCAGGGACTAGCAGAGACCCAGTACTTC. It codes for CASSQGLAETQYF.

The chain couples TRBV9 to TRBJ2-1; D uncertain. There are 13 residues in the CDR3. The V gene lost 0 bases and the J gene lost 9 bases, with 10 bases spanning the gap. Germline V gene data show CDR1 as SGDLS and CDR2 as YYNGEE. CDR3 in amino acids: CASSVEVTGEQFF. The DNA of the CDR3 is TGTGCCAGCAGCGTAGAAGTGACGGGTGAGCAGTTCTTC. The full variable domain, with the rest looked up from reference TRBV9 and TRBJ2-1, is DSGVTQTPKHLITATGQRVTLRCSPRSGDLSVYWYQQSLDQGLQFLIQYYNGEERAKGNILERFSAQQFPDLHSELNLSSLELGDSALYFCASSVEVTGEQFFGPGTRLTVL.

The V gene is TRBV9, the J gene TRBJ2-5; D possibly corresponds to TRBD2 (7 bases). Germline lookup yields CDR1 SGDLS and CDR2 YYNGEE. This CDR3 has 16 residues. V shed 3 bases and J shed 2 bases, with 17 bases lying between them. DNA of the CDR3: TGTGCCAGCAGCGGAGACCGAGGGGGGGTACAAGAGACCCAGTACTTC. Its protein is CASSGDRGGVQETQYF.

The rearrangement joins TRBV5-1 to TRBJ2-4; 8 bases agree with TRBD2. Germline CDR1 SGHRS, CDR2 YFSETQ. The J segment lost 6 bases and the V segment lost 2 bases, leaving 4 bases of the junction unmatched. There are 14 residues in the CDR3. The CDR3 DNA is TGCGCCAGCAGCTTACCGGGAGGGGTAAACATTCAGTACTTC. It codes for CASSLPGGVNIQYF.

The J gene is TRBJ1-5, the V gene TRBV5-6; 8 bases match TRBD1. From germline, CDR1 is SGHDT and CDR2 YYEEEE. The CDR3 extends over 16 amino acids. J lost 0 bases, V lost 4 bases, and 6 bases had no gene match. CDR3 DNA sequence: TGTGCCAGCAGCAACAGGGGGTCCTATAGCAATCAGCCCCAGCATTTT. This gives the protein CASSNRGSYSNQPQHF.

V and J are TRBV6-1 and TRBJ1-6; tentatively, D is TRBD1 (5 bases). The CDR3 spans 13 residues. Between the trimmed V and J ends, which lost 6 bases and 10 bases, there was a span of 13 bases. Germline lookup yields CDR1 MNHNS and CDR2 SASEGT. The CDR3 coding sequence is TGTGCCAGCAGGGACAATCCAAACTCACCCCTCCACTTT. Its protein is CASRDNPNSPLHF.

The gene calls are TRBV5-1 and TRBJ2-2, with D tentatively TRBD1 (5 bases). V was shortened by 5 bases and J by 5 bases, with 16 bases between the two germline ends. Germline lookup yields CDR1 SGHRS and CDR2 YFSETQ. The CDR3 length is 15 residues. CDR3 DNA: TGCGCCAGCAGTGCCTGGCAGGGTCGTACCGGGGAGCTGTTTTTT. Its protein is CASSAWQGRTGELFF. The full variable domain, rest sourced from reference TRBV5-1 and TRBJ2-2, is KAGVTQTPRYLIKTRGQQVTLSCSPISGHRSVSWYQQTPGQGLQFLFEYFSETQRNKGNFPGRFSGRQFSNSRSEMNVSTLELGDSALYLCASSAWQGRTGELFFGEGSRLTVL.

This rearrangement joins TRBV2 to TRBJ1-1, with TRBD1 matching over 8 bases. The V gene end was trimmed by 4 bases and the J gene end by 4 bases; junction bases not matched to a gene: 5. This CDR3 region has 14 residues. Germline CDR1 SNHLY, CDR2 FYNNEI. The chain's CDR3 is CASSGTGRGTEAFF. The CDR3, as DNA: TGTGCCAGCAGTGGGACAGGGCGAGGCACTGAAGCTTTCTTT.

This chain's CDR3 is CASRSGTEDEQYF. CDR3 in DNA: TGCGCCAGCAGAAGCGGGACGGAAGACGAGCAGTACTTC. This chain links TRBV5-1 with TRBJ2-7; 7 nucleotides align to TRBD2. Germline trimming cut 5 bases from V and 5 bases from J; bases unmatched to any gene: 7. In germline, CDR1 is SGHRS, CDR2 YFSETQ. The CDR3 is 13 amino acids.

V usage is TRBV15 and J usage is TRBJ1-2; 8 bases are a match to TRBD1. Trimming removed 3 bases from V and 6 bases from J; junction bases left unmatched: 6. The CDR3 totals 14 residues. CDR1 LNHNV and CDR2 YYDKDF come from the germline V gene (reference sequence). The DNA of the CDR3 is TGTGCCACCAGCAGGGCAGGGGGCTTCGATGGCTACACCTTC. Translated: CATSRAGGFDGYTF.

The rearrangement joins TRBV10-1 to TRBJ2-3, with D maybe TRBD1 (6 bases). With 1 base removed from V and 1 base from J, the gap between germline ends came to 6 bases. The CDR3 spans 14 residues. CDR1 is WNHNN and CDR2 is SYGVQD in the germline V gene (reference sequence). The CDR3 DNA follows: TGCGCCAGCAGTGAGTACAGGGGCACAGATACGCAGTATTTT. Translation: CASSEYRGTDTQYF.